This T cell receptor (beta chain) stems from a study of identical twins. In this sample, this clonotype turned up once. The germline V and J ends were trimmed by 7 bases and 0 bases, with 12 bases remaining between them. The CDR3 length is 14 residues. Looked up from germline, CDR1 is WSHSY and CDR2 is SAAADI. MiXCR, run by TCRdb on the 5' RACE reads, gives a single entry per CDR3 protein. The table records 250,000 to 350,000 distinct CDR3 sequences, about 8.3% of them present only once. Everyone who donated was a healthy Caucasian. These data also formed part of another study, on yellow fever vaccine responses in identical twins.

The specimen sequenced was memory (CD45RO+) T cells sorted from blood. This TCR was recovered from a woman younger than 30 in good health. The gene calls are TRBV10-2 and TRBJ1-1; a weak D match, TRBD1 (6 bases). The CDR3 coding sequence is TGCGCCAGCAAAAAGACAGGATTGAACACTGAAGCTTTCTTT. It codes for CASKKTGLNTEAFF.